The sequence of this TCR beta chain was determined in a study of T-cell memory formation after mild COVID-19. Points from the study as a whole: Cross-reactive memory appears to have joined, as suggested by some responding clones showing up in pre-infection memory. There was no confirmation that second-wave clones peaking on day 37 were SARS-CoV-2 specific. CD8+ contracting clones occupied EMRA, while CD4+ ones occupied mainly CM and EM.

The table lists this clonotype with many counts. What it recognizes is unknown. The TCR alpha and TCR beta cDNA libraries, bearing sample barcodes and UMIs, were generated by 5'RACE using constant-segment primers. Each CDR3 protein gets one entry after TCRdb re-called the 5' RACE reads with MiXCR. The table records some 130,000 distinct CDR3 sequences, approximately 5.9% of them present only once. The CDR3 loop spans 16 amino acids. The germline V gene encodes CDR1 SGHVS and CDR2 FNYEAQ. The ends were cut back, 5 bases at V and 5 bases at J, with 22 bases in the middle. This chain links TRBV7-6 with TRBJ2-7; a possible D gene is TRBD1 (6 bases). Specimen: PBMCs or a T cell subset sorted from them (not recorded which). The TCR originated in an adult woman who had mild COVID-19 (a few samples of this study predate the infection). Cell type and time point are not known. CDR3 in amino acids: CASSVSLEHRVHEQYF. The CDR3 region has the DNA TGTGCCAGCAGCGTTTCGCTAGAACACAGGGTCCACGAGCAGTACTTC. Supplemented by reference TRBV7-6 and TRBJ2-7, the full variable domain reads GAGVSQSPRYKVTKRGQDVALRCDPISGHVSLYWYRQALGQGPEFLTYFNYEAQQDKSGLPNDRFSAERPEGSISTLTIQRTEQRDSAMYRCASSVSLEHRVHEQYFGPGTRLTVT.